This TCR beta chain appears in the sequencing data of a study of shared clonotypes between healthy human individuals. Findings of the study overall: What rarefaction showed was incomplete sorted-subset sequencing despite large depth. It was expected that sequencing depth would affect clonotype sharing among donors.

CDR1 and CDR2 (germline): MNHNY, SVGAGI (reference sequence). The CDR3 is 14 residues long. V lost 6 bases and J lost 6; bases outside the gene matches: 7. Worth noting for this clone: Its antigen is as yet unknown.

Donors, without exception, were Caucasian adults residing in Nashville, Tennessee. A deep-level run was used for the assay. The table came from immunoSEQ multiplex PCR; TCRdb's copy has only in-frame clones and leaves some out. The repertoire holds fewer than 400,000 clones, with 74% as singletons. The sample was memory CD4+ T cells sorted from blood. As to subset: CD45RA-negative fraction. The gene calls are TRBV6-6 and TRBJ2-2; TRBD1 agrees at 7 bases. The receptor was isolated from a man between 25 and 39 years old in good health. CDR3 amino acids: CASRRGHGPGELFF. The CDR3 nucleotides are TGTGCCAGCAGAAGGGGGCATGGGCCCGGGGAGCTGTTTTTT.